These 5 T cell receptor beta chains share one sample of origin, sequenced in a study of control samples from healthy donors and cancer patients. The data were produced by immunoSEQ multiplex PCR, yet TCRdb's version contains in-frame clones alone and is incomplete. Altogether 180,000 or so clones are present, roughly nine tenths being singletons, with the ten largest covering approximately 1.5%. Sequenced sample: blood. The receptors derive from a woman aged 25 to 45 in good health.

This chain joins TRBV11-2 and TRBJ1-6; D may be TRBD1 (6 bases). V lost 4 bases, J lost 7 bases, and 14 bases lay in between. The germline CDR1 and CDR2 sequences are SGHAT and FQNNGV. The CDR3 extends over 15 amino acids. The CDR3 region has the DNA TGTGCCAGCAGCTCCGTCCCAGGGGCCAATTCACCCCTCCACTTT. Translating gives CASSSVPGANSPLHF. Full variable domain (rest looked up from reference TRBV11-2 and TRBJ1-6): EAGVAQSPRYKIIEKRQSVAFWCNPISGHATLYWYQQILGQGPKLLIQFQNNGVVDDSQLPKDRFSAERLKGVDSTLKIQPAKLEDSAVYLCASSSVPGANSPLHFGNGTRLTVT.

The chain links TRBV3-1 (or the pseudogene TRBV3-2) to TRBJ1-1; 7 nucleotides align to TRBD1. V lost 4 bases to trimming and J lost 7 bases; unmatched junction nucleotides: 6. The CDR3 runs to 13 residues. CDR1 is LGHDT and CDR2 is YNNKEL in the germline V gene (reference sequence). CDR3 sequence (DNA): TGTGCCAGCAGCCGACAGGGCCCGCGTGAAGCTTTCTTT. This translates into CASSRQGPREAFF.

This rearrangement joins TRBV24-1 to TRBJ1-2; perhaps TRBD1 as D (6 bases). The CDR3 length is 12 residues. Germline lookup yields CDR1 KGHDR and CDR2 SFDVKD. V was pared by 7 bases and J by 4 bases, with 9 bases between. The CDR3 protein is CATSPGAYGYTF. DNA for the CDR3: TGTGCCACCAGCCCAGGGGCCTATGGCTACACCTTC.

For this clone: An end of the junction does not agree with germline; a read error may underlie this. The chain joins TRBV10-1 to TRBJ2-7; D uncertain. Germline V gene data show CDR1 as WNHNN and CDR2 as SYGVQD (reference sequence). The CDR3 covers 13 residues. The CDR3 region has the DNA TGCGCCAGCAGTGACTACAACTCCTACGGGCAGTACTTC. It codes for CASSDYNSYGQYF.

The CDR3 DNA sequence: TGTGCCGACGGGACTAGCGGCTATGAGCAGTTCTTC. The encoded protein is CADGTSGYEQFF. The chain is built from TRBV7-9 and TRBJ2-1, with 11 nucleotides matching TRBD2. V lost 11 bases, J lost 8 bases, and 5 bases stayed unmatched. Germline V lookup: CDR1 SEHNR, CDR2 FQNEAQ (reference sequence). The CDR3 runs 12 residues.